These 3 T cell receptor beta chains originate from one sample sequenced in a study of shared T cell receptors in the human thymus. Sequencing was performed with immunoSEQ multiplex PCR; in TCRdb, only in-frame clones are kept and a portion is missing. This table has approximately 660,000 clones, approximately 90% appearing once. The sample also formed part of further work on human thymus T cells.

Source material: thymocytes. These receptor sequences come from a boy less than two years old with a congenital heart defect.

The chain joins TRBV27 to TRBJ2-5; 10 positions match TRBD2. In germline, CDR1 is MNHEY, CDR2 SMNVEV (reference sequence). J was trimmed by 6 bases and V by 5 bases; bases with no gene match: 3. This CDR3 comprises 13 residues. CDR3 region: CASSSGRGKTQYF. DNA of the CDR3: TGTGCCAGCAGTAGCGGGAGGGGAAAGACCCAGTACTTC.

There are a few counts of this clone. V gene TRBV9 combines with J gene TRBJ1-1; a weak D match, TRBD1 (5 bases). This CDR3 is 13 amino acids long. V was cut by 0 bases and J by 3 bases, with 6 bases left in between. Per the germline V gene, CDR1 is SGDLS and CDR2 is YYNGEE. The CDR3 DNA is TGTGCCAGCAGCGTAGGGGGGGACACTGAAGCTTTCTTT. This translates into CASSVGGDTEAFF. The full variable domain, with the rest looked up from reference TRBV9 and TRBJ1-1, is DSGVTQTPKHLITATGQRVTLRCSPRSGDLSVYWYQQSLDQGLQFLIQYYNGEERAKGNILERFSAQQFPDLHSELNLSSLELGDSALYFCASSVGGDTEAFFGQGTRLTVV.

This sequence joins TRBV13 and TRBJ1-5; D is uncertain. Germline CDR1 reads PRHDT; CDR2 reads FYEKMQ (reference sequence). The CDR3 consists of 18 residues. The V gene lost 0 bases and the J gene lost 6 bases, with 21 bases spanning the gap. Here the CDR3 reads CASSLGRGGLRRSQPQHF. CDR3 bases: TGTGCCAGCAGCTTAGGCCGAGGAGGACTAAGGCGGAGTCAGCCCCAGCATTTT.